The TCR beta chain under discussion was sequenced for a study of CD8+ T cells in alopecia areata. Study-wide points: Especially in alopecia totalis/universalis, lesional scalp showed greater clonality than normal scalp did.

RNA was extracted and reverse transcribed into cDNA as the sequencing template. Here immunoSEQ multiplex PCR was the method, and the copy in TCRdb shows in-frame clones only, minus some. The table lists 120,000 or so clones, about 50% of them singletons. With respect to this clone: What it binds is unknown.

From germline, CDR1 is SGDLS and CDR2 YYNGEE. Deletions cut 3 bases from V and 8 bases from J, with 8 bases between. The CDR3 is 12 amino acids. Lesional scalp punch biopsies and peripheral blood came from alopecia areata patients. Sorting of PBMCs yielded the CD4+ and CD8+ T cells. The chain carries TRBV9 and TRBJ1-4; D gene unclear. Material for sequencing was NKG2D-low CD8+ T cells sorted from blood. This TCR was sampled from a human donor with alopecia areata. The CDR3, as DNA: TGTGCCAGCAGCGGAGCGGAGGAAAAACTGTTTTTT. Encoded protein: CASSGAEEKLFF.